The sequence of this TCR beta chain was determined in a study of cytomegalovirus exposure and HLA in healthy donors. Germline values: CDR1 SGHTS, CDR2 YDEGEE. The V end lost 2 bases, the J end lost 2 bases, and 11 bases lay between the germline ends. CDR3 length: 14 residues. Study-level findings and limits: It was shown in a later analysis that HLA-associated TCR beta chains were more clonally expanded than other, equally common chains.

As regards this clone: Its target is not known.

Use of 60 Vbeta and 13 Jbeta primers characterized the PCR. Assay used: immunoSEQ multiplex PCR; TCRdb lists only in-frame clones, some missing. Of approximately 150,000 clones in the sample, over 65% were seen once. Each of the donors was a healthy bone marrow donor. This TCR came from a man aged 18 to 29 in good health and CMV-seropositive. The specimen was PBMCs. The chain has TRBV5-8 and TRBJ2-7; D is possibly TRBD2 (6 bases). The CDR3 loop reads CASSFGRTTYEQYV. CDR3 DNA sequence: TGTGCCAGCAGCTTTGGTCGGACTACCTACGAGCAGTACGTC.